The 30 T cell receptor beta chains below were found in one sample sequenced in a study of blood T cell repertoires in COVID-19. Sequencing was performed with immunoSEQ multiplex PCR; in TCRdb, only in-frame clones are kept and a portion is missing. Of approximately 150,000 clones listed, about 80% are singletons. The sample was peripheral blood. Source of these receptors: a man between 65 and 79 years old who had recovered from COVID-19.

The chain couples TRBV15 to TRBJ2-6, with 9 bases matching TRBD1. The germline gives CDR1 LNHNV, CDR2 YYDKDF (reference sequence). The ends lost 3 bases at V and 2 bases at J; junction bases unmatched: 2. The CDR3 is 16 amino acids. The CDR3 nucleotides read TGTGCCACCAGCAGGGGACAGGGTCCTGGGGCCAACGTCCTGACTTTC. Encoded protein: CATSRGQGPGANVLTF.

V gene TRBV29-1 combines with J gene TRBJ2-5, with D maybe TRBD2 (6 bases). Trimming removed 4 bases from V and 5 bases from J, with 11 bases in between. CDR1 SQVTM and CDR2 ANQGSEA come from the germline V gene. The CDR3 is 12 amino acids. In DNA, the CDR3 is TGCAGCGTTGTCAAGGGGAGGGAGACCCAGTACTTC. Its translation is CSVVKGRETQYF.

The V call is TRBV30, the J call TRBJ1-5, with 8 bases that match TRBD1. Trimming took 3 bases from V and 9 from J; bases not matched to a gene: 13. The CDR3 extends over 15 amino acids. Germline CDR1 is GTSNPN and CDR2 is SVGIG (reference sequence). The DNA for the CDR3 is TGTGCCTGGAGAAGGACAGGGACTAATCCGGCGCCCCAGCATTTT. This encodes CAWRRTGTNPAPQHF.

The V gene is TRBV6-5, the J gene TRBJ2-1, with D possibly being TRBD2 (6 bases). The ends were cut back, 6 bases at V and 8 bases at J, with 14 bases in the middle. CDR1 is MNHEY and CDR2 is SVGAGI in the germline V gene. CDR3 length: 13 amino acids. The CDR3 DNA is TGTGCCAGCAGGCGGGGTACAGCCGATGAGCAGTTCTTC. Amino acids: CASRRGTADEQFF.

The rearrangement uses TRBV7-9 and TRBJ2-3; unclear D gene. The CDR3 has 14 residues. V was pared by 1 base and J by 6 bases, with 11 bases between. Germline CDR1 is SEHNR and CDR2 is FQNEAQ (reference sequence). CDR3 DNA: TGTGCCAGCAGCTTAGGTTACGGAGAGGATACGCAGTATTTT. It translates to CASSLGYGEDTQYF.

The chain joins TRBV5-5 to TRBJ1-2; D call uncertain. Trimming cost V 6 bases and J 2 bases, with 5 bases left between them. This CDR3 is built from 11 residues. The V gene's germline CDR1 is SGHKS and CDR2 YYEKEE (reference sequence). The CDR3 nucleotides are TGTGCCAGCAATATGAACTATGGCTACACCTTC. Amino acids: CASNMNYGYTF. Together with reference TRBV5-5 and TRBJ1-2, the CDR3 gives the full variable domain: DAGVTQSPTHLIKTRGQQVTLRCSPISGHKSVSWYQQVLGQGPQFIFQYYEKEERGRGNFPDRFSARQFPNYSSELNVNALLLGDSALYLCASNMNYGYTFGSGTRLTVV.

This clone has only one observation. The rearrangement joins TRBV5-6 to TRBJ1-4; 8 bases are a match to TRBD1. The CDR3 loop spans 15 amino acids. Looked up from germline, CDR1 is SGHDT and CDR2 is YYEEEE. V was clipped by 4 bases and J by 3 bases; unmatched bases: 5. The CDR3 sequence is CASSQDRAANEKLFF. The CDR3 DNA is TGTGCCAGCAGCCAGGACAGGGCGGCTAATGAAAAACTGTTTTTT.

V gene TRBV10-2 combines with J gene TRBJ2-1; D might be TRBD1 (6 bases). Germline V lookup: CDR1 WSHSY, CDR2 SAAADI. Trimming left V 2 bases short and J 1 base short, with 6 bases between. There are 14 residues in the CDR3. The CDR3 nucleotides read TGCGCCAGCAGTGAGGGACAGTCCTACAATGAGCAGTTCTTC. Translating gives CASSEGQSYNEQFF.

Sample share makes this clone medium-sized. DNA of the CDR3: TGTGCCAGCAGGACAGGAGGCCCCAACACCGGGGAGCTGTTTTTT. Its protein product is CASRTGGPNTGELFF. V is TRBV6-5 and J is TRBJ2-2; TRBD1 is a possible D gene (6 bases). V lost 6 bases, J lost 2 bases, and 13 bases lay in between. Germline V lookup: CDR1 MNHEY, CDR2 SVGAGI. The CDR3 consists of 15 residues.

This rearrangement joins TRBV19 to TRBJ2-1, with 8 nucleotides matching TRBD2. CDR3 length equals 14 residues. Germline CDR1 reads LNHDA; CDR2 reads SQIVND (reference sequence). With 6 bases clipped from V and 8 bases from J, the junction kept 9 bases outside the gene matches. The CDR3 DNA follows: TGTGCCAGTAGCCCGGGGGGGGGTTTGTATGAGCAGTTCTTC. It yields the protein CASSPGGGLYEQFF.

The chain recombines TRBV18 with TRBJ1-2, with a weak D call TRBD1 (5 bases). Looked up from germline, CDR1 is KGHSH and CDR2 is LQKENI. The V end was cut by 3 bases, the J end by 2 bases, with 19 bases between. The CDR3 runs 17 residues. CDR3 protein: CASSPGAAIPINYGYTF. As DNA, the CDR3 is TGTGCCAGCTCACCTGGGGCCGCGATTCCTATAAACTATGGCTACACCTTC.

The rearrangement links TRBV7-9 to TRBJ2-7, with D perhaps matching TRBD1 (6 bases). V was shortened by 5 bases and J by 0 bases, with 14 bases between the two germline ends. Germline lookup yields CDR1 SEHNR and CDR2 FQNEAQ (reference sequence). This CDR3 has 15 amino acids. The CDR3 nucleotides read TGTGCCAGCAGCCGGGACACCCGAACCTCCTACGAGCAGTACTTC. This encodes CASSRDTRTSYEQYF.

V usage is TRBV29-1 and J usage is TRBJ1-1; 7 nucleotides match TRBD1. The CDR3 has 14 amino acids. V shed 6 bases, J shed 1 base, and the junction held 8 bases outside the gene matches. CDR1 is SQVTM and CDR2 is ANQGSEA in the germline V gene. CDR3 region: CSVARDRTNTEAFF. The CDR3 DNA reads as TGCAGCGTAGCCCGGGACAGAACGAACACTGAAGCTTTCTTT.

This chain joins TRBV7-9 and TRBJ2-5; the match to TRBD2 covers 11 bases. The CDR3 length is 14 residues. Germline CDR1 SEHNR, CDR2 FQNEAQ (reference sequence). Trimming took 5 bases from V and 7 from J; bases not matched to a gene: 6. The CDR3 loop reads CASSAGTSGMTQYF. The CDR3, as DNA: TGTGCCAGCAGCGCCGGGACTAGCGGTATGACCCAGTACTTC.

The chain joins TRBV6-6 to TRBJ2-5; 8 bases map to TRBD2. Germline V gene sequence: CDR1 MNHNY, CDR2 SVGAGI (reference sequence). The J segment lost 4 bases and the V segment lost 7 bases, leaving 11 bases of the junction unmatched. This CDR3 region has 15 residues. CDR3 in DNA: TGTGCCAGCACTATAGCGGGACCTGGACGAGAGACCCAGTACTTC. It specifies CASTIAGPGRETQYF.

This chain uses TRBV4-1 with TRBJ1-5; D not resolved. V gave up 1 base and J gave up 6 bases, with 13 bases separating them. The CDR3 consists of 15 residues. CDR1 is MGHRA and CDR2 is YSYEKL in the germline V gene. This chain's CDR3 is CASSQGPGSAQPQHF. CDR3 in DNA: TGCGCCAGCAGCCAAGGTCCGGGGAGTGCTCAGCCCCAGCATTTT.

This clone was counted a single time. The CDR3 sequence is CASSLITSGRSSNEQFF. In nucleotides, the CDR3 is TGTGCCAGCAGTTTAATCACTAGCGGGAGATCCAGCAATGAGCAGTTCTTC. The chain couples TRBV27 to TRBJ2-1, with 11 bases aligning to TRBD2. CDR3 size: 17 residues. The V and J ends lost 2 bases and 6 bases, in that order; junction bases with no gene match: 9. Germline V CDR1 and CDR2: MNHEY, SMNVEV (reference sequence).

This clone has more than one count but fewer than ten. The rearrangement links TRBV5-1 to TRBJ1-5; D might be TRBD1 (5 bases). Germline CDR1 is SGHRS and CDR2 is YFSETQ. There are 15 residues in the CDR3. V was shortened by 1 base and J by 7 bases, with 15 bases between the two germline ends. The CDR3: CASSLSGREGQPQHF. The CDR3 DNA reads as TGCGCCAGCAGCTTGTCGGGCAGGGAAGGACAGCCCCAGCATTTT. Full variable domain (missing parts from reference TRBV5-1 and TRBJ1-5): KAGVTQTPRYLIKTRGQQVTLSCSPISGHRSVSWYQQTPGQGLQFLFEYFSETQRNKGNFPGRFSGRQFSNSRSEMNVSTLELGDSALYLCASSLSGREGQPQHFGDGTRLSIL.

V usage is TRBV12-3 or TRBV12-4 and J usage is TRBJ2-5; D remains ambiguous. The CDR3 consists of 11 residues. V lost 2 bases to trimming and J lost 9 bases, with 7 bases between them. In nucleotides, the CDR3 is TGTGCCAGCAGTTTACTAGTCCCCCAGTACTTC. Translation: CASSLLVPQYF.

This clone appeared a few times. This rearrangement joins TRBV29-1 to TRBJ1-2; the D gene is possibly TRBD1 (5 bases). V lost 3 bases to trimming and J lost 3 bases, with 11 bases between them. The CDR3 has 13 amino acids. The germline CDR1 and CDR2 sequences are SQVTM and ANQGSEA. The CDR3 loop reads CSVEIGDYYGYTF. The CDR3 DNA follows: TGCAGCGTTGAGATAGGGGATTACTATGGCTACACCTTC.

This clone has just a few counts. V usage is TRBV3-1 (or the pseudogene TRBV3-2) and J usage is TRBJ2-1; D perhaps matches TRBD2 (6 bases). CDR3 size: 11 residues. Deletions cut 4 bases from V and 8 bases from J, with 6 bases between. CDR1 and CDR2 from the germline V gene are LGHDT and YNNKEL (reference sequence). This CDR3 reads CASSRRDEQFF. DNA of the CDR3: TGTGCCAGCAGCCGGAGGGATGAGCAGTTCTTC.

The CDR3, as DNA: TGTGCCAGCAGTCAAGTCAACGAACGGGAGACCCAGTACTTC. It codes for CASSQVNERETQYF. The rearrangement joins TRBV6-6 to TRBJ2-5, with no clear D. CDR3 length: 14 amino acids. The ends were cut back, 5 bases at V and 5 bases at J, with 15 bases in the middle. The V gene's germline CDR1 is MNHNY and CDR2 SVGAGI (reference sequence).

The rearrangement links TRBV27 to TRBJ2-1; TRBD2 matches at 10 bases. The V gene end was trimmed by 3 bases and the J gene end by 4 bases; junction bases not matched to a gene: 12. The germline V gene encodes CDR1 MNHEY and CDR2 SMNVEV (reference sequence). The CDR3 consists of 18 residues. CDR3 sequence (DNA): TGTGCCAGCAGTTTCTCCCTTGCTAGCGGGAGCCGGTACAATGAGCAGTTCTTC. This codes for CASSFSLASGSRYNEQFF.

CDR3 sequence (DNA): TGTGCCAGCAGCTTATGGGCTGAAGGTGAGCAGTTCTTC. It codes for CASSLWAEGEQFF. This chain links TRBV7-2 with TRBJ2-1; D gene ambiguous. The V gene lost 2 bases and the J gene lost 9 bases, with 11 bases spanning the gap. The V gene's germline CDR1 is SGHTA and CDR2 FQGNSA. CDR3 size: 13 residues. Full variable domain (outside the CDR3, taken from reference TRBV7-2 and TRBJ2-1): GAGVSQSPSNKVTEKGKDVELRCDPISGHTALYWYRQSLGQGLEFLIYFQGNSAPDKSGLPSDRFSAERTGGSVSTLTIQRTQQEDSAVYLCASSLWAEGEQFFGPGTRLTVL.

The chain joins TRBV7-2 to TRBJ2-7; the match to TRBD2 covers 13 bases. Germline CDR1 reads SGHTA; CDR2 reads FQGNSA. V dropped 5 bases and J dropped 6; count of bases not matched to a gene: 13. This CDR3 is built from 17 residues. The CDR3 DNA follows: TGTGCCAGCAGCCCAGGGCCGGGACTAGCGGGAAACATCGAGCAGTACTTC. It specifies CASSPGPGLAGNIEQYF.

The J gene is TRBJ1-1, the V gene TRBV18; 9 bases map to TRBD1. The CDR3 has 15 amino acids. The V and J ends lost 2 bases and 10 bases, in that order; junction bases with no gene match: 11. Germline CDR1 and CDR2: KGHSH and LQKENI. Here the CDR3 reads CASSPGGQGEFGAFF. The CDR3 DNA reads TGTGCCAGCTCACCAGGGGGACAGGGCGAATTTGGAGCTTTCTTT. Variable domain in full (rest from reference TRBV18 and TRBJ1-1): NAGVMQNPRHLVRRRGQEARLRCSPMKGHSHVYWYRQLPEEGLKFMVYLQKENIIDESGMPKERFSAEFPKEGPSILRIQQVVRGDSAAYFCASSPGGQGEFGAFFGQGTRLTVV.

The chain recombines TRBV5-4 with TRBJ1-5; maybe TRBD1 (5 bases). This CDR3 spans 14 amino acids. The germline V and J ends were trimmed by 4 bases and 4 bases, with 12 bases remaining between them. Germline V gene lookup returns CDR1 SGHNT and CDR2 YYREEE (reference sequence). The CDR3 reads CASSLAGVNQPQHF. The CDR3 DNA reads TGTGCCAGCAGCCTAGCGGGGGTTAATCAGCCCCAGCATTTT. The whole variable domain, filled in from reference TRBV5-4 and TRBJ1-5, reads ETGVTQSPTHLIKTRGQQVTLRCSSQSGHNTVSWYQQALGQGPQFIFQYYREEENGRGNFPPRFSGLQFPNYSSELNVNALELDDSALYLCASSLAGVNQPQHFGDGTRLSIL.

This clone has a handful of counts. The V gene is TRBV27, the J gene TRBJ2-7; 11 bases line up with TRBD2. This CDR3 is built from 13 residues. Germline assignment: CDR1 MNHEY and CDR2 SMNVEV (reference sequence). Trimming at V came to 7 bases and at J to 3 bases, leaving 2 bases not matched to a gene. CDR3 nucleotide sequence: TGTGCCAGCACCGGGACTAGCGGCTACGAGCAGTACTTC. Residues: CASTGTSGYEQYF.

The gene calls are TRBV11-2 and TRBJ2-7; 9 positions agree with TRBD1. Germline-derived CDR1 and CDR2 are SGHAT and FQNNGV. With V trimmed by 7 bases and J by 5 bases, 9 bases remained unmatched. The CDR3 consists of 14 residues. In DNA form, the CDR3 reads TGTGCCAGCACCGAACAGGGGGCGCAGGACGAGCAGTACTTC. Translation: CASTEQGAQDEQYF.

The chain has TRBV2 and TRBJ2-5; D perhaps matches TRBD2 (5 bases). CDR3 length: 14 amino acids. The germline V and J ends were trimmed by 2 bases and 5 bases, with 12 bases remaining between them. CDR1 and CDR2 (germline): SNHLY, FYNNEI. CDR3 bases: TGTGCCAGCAGTGAATTAGTAGCGAGGGAGACCCAGTACTTC. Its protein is CASSELVARETQYF.